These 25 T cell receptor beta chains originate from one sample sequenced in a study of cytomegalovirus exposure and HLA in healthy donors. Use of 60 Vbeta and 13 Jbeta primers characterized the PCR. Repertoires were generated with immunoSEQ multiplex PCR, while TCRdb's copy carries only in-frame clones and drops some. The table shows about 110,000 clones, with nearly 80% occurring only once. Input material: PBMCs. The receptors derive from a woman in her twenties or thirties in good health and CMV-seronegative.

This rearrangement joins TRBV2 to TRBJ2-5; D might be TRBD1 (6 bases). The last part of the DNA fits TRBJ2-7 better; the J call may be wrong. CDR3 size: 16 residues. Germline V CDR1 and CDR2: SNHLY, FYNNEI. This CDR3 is CASSAVQGQRPYEQYF. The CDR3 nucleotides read TGTGCCAGCAGTGCAGTCCAGGGGCAGAGGCCCTACGAGCAGTACTTC.

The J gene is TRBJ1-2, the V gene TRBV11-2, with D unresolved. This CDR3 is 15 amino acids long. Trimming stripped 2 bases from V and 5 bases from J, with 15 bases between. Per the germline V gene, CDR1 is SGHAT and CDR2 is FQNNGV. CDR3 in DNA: TGTGCCAGCAGCTTAAGTTCAGGAAATCAGTATGGCTACACCTTC. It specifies CASSLSSGNQYGYTF.

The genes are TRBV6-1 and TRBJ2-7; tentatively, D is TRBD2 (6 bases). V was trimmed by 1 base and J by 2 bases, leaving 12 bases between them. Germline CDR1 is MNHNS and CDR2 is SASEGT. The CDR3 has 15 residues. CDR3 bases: TGTGCCAGCAGTGAAGGCGGGGCTCAAACCTACGAGCAGTACTTC. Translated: CASSEGGAQTYEQYF.

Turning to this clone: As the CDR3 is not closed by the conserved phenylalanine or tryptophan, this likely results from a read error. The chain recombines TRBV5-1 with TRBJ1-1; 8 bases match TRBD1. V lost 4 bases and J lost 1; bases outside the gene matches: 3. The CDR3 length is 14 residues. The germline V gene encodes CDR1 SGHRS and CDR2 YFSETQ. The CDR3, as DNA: TGCGCCAGCAGCCTCGGGACAGGGAACACTGAAGCTTTCGTT. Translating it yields CASSLGTGNTEAFV.

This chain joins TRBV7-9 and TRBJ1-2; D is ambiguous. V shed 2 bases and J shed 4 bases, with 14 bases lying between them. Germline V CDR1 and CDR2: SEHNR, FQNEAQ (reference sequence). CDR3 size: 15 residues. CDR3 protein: CASSLSQVVAYGYTF. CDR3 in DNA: TGTGCCAGCAGCTTATCCCAGGTTGTTGCCTATGGCTACACCTTC.

CDR3 residues: CASSSNPGKQAFF. The CDR3 DNA follows: TGCGCCAGCAGCTCCAATCCAGGCAAACAAGCTTTCTTT. This chain connects TRBV5-1 to TRBJ1-1, with D hard to call. V was trimmed by 3 bases and J by 9 bases, leaving 15 bases between them. The CDR3 length is 13 residues. CDR1 is SGHRS and CDR2 is YFSETQ in the germline V gene.

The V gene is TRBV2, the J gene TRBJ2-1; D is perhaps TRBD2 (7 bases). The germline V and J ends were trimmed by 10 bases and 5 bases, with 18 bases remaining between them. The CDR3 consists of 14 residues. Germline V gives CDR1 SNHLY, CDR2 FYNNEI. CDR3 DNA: TGTGCCACCCCATGGGGGGGGGCCAACAATGAGCAGTTCTTC. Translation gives CATPWGGANNEQFF.

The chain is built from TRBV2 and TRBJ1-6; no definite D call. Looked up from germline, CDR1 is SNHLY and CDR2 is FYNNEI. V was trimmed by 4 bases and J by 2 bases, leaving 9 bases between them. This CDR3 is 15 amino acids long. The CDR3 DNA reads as TGTGCCAGCAGTGTGAGGCAGCCCTATAATTCACCCCTCCACTTT. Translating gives CASSVRQPYNSPLHF.

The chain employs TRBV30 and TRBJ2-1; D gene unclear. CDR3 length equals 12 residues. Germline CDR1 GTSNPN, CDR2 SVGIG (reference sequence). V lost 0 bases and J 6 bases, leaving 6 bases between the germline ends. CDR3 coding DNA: TGTGCCTGGAGTGTCTCGGTCAATGAGCAGTTCTTC. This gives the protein CAWSVSVNEQFF.

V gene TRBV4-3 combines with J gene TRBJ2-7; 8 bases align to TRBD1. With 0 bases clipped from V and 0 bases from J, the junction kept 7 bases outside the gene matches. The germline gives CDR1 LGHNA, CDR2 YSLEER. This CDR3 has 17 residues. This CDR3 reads CASSQDWTGKTSYEQYF. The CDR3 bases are TGCGCCAGCAGCCAAGATTGGACAGGGAAGACCTCCTACGAGCAGTACTTC.

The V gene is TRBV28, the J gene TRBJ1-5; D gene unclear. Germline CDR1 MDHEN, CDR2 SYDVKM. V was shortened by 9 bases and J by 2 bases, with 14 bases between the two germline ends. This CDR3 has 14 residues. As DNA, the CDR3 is TGTGCCAGTAGCGCGGGTATTGGCAATCAGCCCCAGCATTTT. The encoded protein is CASSAGIGNQPQHF.

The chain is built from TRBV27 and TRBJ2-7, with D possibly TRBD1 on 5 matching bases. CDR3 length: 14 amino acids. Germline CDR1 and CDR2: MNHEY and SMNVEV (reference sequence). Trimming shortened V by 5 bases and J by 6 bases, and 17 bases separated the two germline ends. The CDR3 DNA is TGTGCCAGCAGTCATCCAGGGCTGAGGTCCGAGCAGTACTTC. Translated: CASSHPGLRSEQYF.

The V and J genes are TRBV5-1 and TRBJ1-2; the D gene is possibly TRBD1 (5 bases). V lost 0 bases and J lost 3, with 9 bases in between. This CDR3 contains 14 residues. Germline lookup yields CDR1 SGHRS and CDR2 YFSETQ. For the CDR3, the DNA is TGCGCCAGCAGCTTGGGCAGGGATCACTATGGCTACACCTTC. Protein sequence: CASSLGRDHYGYTF. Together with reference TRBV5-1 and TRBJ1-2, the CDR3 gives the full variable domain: KAGVTQTPRYLIKTRGQQVTLSCSPISGHRSVSWYQQTPGQGLQFLFEYFSETQRNKGNFPGRFSGRQFSNSRSEMNVSTLELGDSALYLCASSLGRDHYGYTFGSGTRLTVV.

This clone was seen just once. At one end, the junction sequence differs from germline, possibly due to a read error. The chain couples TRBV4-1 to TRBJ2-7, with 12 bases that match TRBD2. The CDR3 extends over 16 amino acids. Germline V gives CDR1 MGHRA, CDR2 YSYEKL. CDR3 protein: CASSQTGTSGSYERYF. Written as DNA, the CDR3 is TGCGCCAGCAGCCAGACAGGGACTAGCGGGTCCTACGAGCGGTACTTC.

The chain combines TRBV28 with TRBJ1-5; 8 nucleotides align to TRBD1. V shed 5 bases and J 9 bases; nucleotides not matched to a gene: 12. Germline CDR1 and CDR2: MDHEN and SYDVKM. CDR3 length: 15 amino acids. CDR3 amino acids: CASSVSGQGLGPQHF. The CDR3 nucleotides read TGTGCCAGCAGTGTCAGCGGACAGGGTTTGGGGCCCCAGCATTTT.

Written as DNA, the CDR3 is TGTGCCTGGAGTAGCGGGATAGTCAGTAATGAAAAACTGTTTTTT. Amino acids: CAWSSGIVSNEKLFF. The chain joins TRBV30 to TRBJ1-4; D remains ambiguous. CDR3 length: 15 residues. Germline CDR1 and CDR2: GTSNPN and SVGIG (reference sequence). V was pared by 2 bases and J by 4 bases, with 14 bases between.

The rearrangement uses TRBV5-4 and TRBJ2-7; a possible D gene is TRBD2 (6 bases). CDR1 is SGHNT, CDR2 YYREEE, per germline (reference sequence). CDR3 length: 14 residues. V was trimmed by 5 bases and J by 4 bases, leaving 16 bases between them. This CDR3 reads CASREGGPQYEQYF. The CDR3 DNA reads TGTGCCAGCAGAGAGGGAGGCCCTCAATACGAGCAGTACTTC.

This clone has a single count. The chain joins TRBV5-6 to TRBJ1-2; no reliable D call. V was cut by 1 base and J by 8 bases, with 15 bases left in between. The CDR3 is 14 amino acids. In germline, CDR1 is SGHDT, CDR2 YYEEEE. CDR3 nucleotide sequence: TGTGCCAGCAGCTTGAGTCGTCGGGGTCTAGGCTACACCTTC. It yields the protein CASSLSRRGLGYTF. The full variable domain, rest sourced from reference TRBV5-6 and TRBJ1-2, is DAGVTQSPTHLIKTRGQQVTLRCSPKSGHDTVSWYQQALGQGPQFIFQYYEEEERQRGNFPDRFSGHQFPNYSSELNVNALLLGDSALYLCASSLSRRGLGYTFGSGTRLTVV.

The CDR3 bases are TGTGCCAGCAGCCTCGGACAGGGGAGGTACGAGCAGTACTTC. This gives the protein CASSLGQGRYEQYF. The genes are TRBV7-2 and TRBJ2-7; 9 bases align to TRBD1. The CDR3 runs to 14 residues. J lost 4 bases, V lost 5 bases, and 6 bases had no gene match. Germline V gene lookup returns CDR1 SGHTA and CDR2 FQGNSA. Complete variable domain (other parts from reference TRBV7-2 and TRBJ2-7): GAGVSQSPSNKVTEKGKDVELRCDPISGHTALYWYRQSLGQGLEFLIYFQGNSAPDKSGLPSDRFSAERTGGSVSTLTIQRTQQEDSAVYLCASSLGQGRYEQYFGPGTRLTVT.

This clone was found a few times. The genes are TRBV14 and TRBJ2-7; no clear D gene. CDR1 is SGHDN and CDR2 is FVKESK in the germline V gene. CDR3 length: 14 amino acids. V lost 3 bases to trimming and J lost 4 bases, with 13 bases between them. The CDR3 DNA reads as TGTGCCAGCAGCCAGTCACTTATCCATTACGAGCAGTACTTC. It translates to CASSQSLIHYEQYF. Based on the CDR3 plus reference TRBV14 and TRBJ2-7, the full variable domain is EAGVTQFPSHSVIEKGQTVTLRCDPISGHDNLYWYRRVMGKEIKFLLHFVKESKQDESGMPNNRFLAERTGGTYSTLKVQPAELEDSGVYFCASSQSLIHYEQYFGPGTRLTVT.

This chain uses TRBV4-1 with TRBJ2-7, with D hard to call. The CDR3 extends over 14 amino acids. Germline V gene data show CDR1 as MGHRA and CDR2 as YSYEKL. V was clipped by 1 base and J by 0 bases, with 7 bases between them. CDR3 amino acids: CASSQVQVSYEQYF. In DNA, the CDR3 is TGCGCCAGCAGCCAAGTTCAGGTCTCCTACGAGCAGTACTTC.

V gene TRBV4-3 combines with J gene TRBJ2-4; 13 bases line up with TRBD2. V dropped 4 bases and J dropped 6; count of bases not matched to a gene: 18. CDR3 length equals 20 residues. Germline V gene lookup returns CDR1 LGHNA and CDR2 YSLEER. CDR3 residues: CASSPEGTSGATARGNIQYF. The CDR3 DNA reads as TGCGCCAGCAGCCCAGAGGGGACTAGCGGGGCCACGGCGAGGGGAAACATTCAGTACTTC.

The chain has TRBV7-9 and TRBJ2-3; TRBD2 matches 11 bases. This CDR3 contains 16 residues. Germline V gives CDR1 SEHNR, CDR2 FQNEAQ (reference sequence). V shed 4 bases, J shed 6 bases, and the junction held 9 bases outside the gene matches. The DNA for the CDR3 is TGTGCCAGCAGCTATCTAGCGGGGGGCGACGGGGATACGCAGTATTTT. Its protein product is CASSYLAGGDGDTQYF.

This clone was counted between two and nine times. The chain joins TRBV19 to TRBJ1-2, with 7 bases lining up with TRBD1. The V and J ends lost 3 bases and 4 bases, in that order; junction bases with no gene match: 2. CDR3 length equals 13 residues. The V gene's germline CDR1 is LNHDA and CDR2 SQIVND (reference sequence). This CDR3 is CASSMGTVYGYTF. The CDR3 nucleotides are TGTGCCAGTAGTATGGGGACAGTCTATGGCTACACCTTC.

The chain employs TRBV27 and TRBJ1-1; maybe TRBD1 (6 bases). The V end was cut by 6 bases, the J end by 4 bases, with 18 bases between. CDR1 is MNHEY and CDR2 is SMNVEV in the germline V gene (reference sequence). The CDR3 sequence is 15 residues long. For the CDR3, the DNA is TGTGCCAGCAGCTCACAGGGTTTCATTGGCACTGAAGCTTTCTTT. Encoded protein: CASSSQGFIGTEAFF.